This is a list of T cell receptor beta chains from one sample in a study of OX40 agonist ivuxolimab in advanced cancers. Libraries were prepared by immunoSEQ multiplex PCR; TCRdb keeps only in-frame clonotypes and omits some of them. The data contain around 67,000 clones, roughly nine tenths of them seen just once; the ten biggest clones take up less than 2.5%. The sequenced sample was CD4+ or CD8+ T cells sorted from blood, obtained in a trial of the OX40 agonist ivuxolimab. The receptor source for this set is an adult with an advanced solid tumor such as melanoma, head and neck, liver or kidney cancer. Both conserved end residues are part of each CDR3. A D gene is named only where the DNA matches it firmly. The size field is filled for only some rows; it gives once, few, many or a size class.

clone size: NA; V gene: TRBV28; J gene: TRBJ1-2; D gene: NA; CDR3 DNA: TGTGCCAGCACCCACGACGGATATGGCTACACCTTC; CDR3 protein: CASTHDGYGYTF
clone size: NA; V gene: TRBV7-9; J gene: TRBJ2-2; D gene: TRBD2; CDR3 DNA: TGTGCCAGCAGTTGGAGGGAGGGTATGGCCGGGGAGCTGTTTTTT; CDR3 protein: CASSWREGMAGELFF
clone size: few; V gene: TRBV27; J gene: TRBJ2-7; D gene: NA; CDR3 DNA: TGTGCCAGCAGGAGGTGGAGTACTGGGGGCGACGAGCAGTACTTC; CDR3 protein: CASRRWSTGGDEQYF
clone size: few; V gene: TRBV7-2; J gene: TRBJ1-6; D gene: TRBD1; CDR3 DNA: TGTGCCAGCAGCCACTTCGGGACAGATAATTCACCCCTCCACTTT; CDR3 protein: CASSHFGTDNSPLHF
clone size: NA; V gene: TRBV11-3; J gene: TRBJ2-3; D gene: TRBD2; CDR3 DNA: TGTGCCAGCAGCCGCCATGGGGGACTAGCGGACTTAGATACGCAGTATTTT; CDR3 protein: CASSRHGGLADLDTQYF
clone size: NA; V gene: TRBV30; J gene: TRBJ1-4; D gene: NA; CDR3 DNA: TGTGCCTGGAGTAAAGGGGGTGCTAATGAAAAACTGTTTTTT; CDR3 protein: CAWSKGGANEKLFF
clone size: NA; V gene: TRBV5-6; J gene: TRBJ2-2; D gene: TRBD1; CDR3 DNA: TGTGCCAGCAGCTTATATACCGGGACAGGGACCGGGGAGCTGTTTTTT; CDR3 protein: CASSLYTGTGTGELFF
clone size: NA; V gene: TRBV6-5; J gene: TRBJ1-3; D gene: NA; CDR3 DNA: TGTGCCAGCAGTTCAGGAGGTGGAAACACCATATATTTT; CDR3 protein: CASSSGGGNTIYF
clone size: NA; V gene: TRBV28; J gene: TRBJ1-1; D gene: TRBD1; CDR3 DNA: TGTGCCAGCAGTTTCATAGCAGGGGGCAACACTGAAGCTTTCTTT; CDR3 protein: CASSFIAGGNTEAFF
clone size: once; V gene: TRBV27; J gene: TRBJ1-2; D gene: NA; CDR3 DNA: TGTGCCAGCGGCTCTAAAATCTATGGCTACACCTTC; CDR3 protein: CASGSKIYGYTF
clone size: NA; V gene: TRBV27; J gene: TRBJ1-3; D gene: NA; CDR3 DNA: TGTGCCAGCAGTTTACCCTCGCAGAGCTCTGGAAACACCATATATTTT; CDR3 protein: CASSLPSQSSGNTIYF
clone size: NA; V gene: TRBV28; J gene: TRBJ1-1; D gene: NA; CDR3 DNA: TGTGCCAGCTCGTCGGGGGGCCGAACTGAAGCTTTCTTT; CDR3 protein: CASSSGGRTEAFF
clone size: NA; V gene: TRBV28; J gene: TRBJ2-7; D gene: NA; CDR3 DNA: TGTGCCAGCAGGACGGGATCCTACGAGCAGTACTTC; CDR3 protein: CASRTGSYEQYF
clone size: NA; V gene: TRBV5-4; J gene: TRBJ2-5; D gene: TRBD2; CDR3 DNA: TGTGCCAGCAGCTTGGGGGGACTAGAGGTGGAGACCCAGTACTTC; CDR3 protein: CASSLGGLEVETQYF
clone size: NA; V gene: TRBV12-5; J gene: TRBJ1-1; D gene: NA; CDR3 DNA: TGTGCTAGTGGTTCCTCCGGACGGCAGAACACTGAAGCTTTCTTT; CDR3 protein: CASGSSGRQNTEAFF
clone size: NA; V gene: TRBV27; J gene: TRBJ2-3; D gene: NA; CDR3 DNA: TGTGCCAGCAGTTTGGACTATACCACAGATACGCAGTATTTT; CDR3 protein: CASSLDYTTDTQYF
clone size: NA; V gene: TRBV7-2; J gene: TRBJ2-7; D gene: NA; CDR3 DNA: TGTGCCAGCAGCCCGGGGGGCTCTGAGATATACGAGCAGTACTTC; CDR3 protein: CASSPGGSEIYEQYF
clone size: NA; V gene: TRBV5-6; J gene: TRBJ1-2; D gene: NA; CDR3 DNA: TGTGCCAGCAGCTTCGGGTTGGGCTACACCTTC; CDR3 protein: CASSFGLGYTF
clone size: NA; V gene: TRBV18; J gene: TRBJ2-1; D gene: TRBD2; CDR3 DNA: TGTGCCAGCTCACCTCCACTAGCGGGGGGGAGCAATGAGCAGTTCTTC; CDR3 protein: CASSPPLAGGSNEQFF
clone size: NA; V gene: TRBV25-1; J gene: TRBJ2-7; D gene: TRBD2; CDR3 DNA: TGTGCCAGCAGTCCGCGACTAGCGGGAGGGTACGAGCAGTACTTC; CDR3 protein: CASSPRLAGGYEQYF
clone size: NA; V gene: TRBV6-7; J gene: TRBJ1-5; D gene: NA; CDR3 DNA: TGTGCCAGCAGTAACTACCGGGACACTTGCAATCAGCCCCAGCATTTT; CDR3 protein: CASSNYRDTCNQPQHF